These 23 T cell receptor beta chains were sequenced from one sample in a study of T cell repertoires in cytomegalovirus infection. No cognate antigen is known for these TCRs. MiXCR was run by TCRdb on the reads, yielding one entry per CDR3 protein. The sample shows 700,000 to 850,000 distinct CDR3 sequences, approximately 32% of them seen only once. The specimen comprised cultured CD8+ T cells from PBMCs, sampled from culture after CMV antigen stimulation. The receptors were sampled from a human donor in good health (CMV status not recorded). Some clones in this sample may be carry-over from other donors' samples.

This chain joins TRBV27 and TRBJ2-2; 13 positions match TRBD2. Germline V gives CDR1 MNHEY, CDR2 SMNVEV (reference sequence). The CDR3 has 19 amino acids. J was trimmed by 1 base and V by 4 bases; bases with no gene match: 9. The CDR3 region is CASSSGLAGAILNTGELFF. The CDR3 DNA follows: TGTGCCAGCAGTTCCGGACTAGCGGGGGCTATCCTGAACACCGGGGAGCTGTTTTTT.

V is TRBV10-2 and J is TRBJ2-2, with 16 nucleotides matching TRBD2. Trimming removed 7 bases from V and 6 bases from J; junction bases left unmatched: 8. The CDR3 extends over 17 amino acids. Germline lookup yields CDR1 WSHSY and CDR2 SAAADI. For the CDR3, the DNA is TGCGCCAGCACCGGGACTAGCGGGGGGGCCGGCTCCGGGGAGCTGTTTTTT. Its translation: CASTGTSGGAGSGELFF.

This clonotype has just a few counts. This chain joins TRBV19 and TRBJ1-5; the match to TRBD1 covers 9 bases. After removal of 4 bases from V and 6 bases from J, the junction contained 7 bases not matched to a gene. The CDR3 length is 15 residues. CDR1 and CDR2 (germline): LNHDA, SQIVND (reference sequence). The DNA of the CDR3 is TGTGCCAGTAGTACTATCCGGGACAGGGTTCAGCCCCAGCATTTT. Translated: CASSTIRDRVQPQHF.

This chain connects TRBV7-9 to TRBJ2-1, with D perhaps matching TRBD1 (6 bases). There are 16 residues in the CDR3. The germline gives CDR1 SEHNR, CDR2 FQNEAQ (reference sequence). V was cut by 8 bases and J by 5 bases, with 22 bases left in between. This chain's CDR3 is CASAPPEQGVHNEQFF. In DNA, the CDR3 is TGTGCCAGCGCCCCTCCGGAACAGGGAGTCCACAATGAGCAGTTCTTC.

This chain connects TRBV6-2 or TRBV6-3 to TRBJ2-5, with D hard to call. CDR1 MNHEY and CDR2 SVGEGT come from the germline V gene. V dropped 0 bases and J dropped 2 bases, with 13 bases sitting between them. There are 16 residues in the CDR3. The CDR3 nucleotides are TGTGCCAGCAGTTACTCGATCAGGATGGGGCAAGAGACCCAGTACTTC. Translating gives CASSYSIRMGQETQYF.

This clonotype came up a few times. The chain carries TRBV6-5 and TRBJ2-7; 8 positions agree with TRBD1. The length of the CDR3 is 15 residues. The V and J ends lost 0 bases and 0 bases, in that order; junction bases with no gene match: 1. The germline V gene encodes CDR1 MNHEY and CDR2 SVGAGI. The DNA for the CDR3 is TGTGCCAGCAGTTACTCGGGACAGGCCTCCTACGAGCAGTACTTC. Encoded protein: CASSYSGQASYEQYF.

The CDR3 reads CASSSGVGDEQYV. The CDR3 DNA sequence: TGTGCCAGCAGTTCCGGGGTAGGGGACGAGCAGTACGTC. The V gene is TRBV28, the J gene TRBJ2-7; either TRBD1 or TRBD2 may fit D (5 bases each). The CDR3 contains 13 residues. Deletions cut 4 bases from V and 5 bases from J, with 12 bases between. The germline gives CDR1 MDHEN, CDR2 SYDVKM.

This clonotype was observed once. A read error may produce the germline difference seen at one junction end. The chain is built from TRBV4-1 and TRBJ2-3, with D possibly TRBD2 on 6 matching bases. Germline V CDR1 and CDR2: MGHRA, YSYEKL. The CDR3 sequence is 14 residues long. Here the CDR3 DNA reads TGTGCCAGCAGCCAGGAGACTAGGACAGATACGCAGTATTTT. Amino acids: CASSQETRTDTQYF.

V and J are TRBV2 and TRBJ2-2, with D hard to call. This CDR3 comprises 14 residues. V shed 10 bases and J shed 0 bases, with 12 bases lying between them. Germline CDR1 reads SNHLY; CDR2 reads FYNNEI. The CDR3 loop reads CANSGRTNTGELFF. The DNA for the CDR3 is TGTGCCAACTCTGGACGGACGAACACCGGGGAGCTGTTTTTT. Together with reference TRBV2 and TRBJ2-2, the CDR3 gives the full variable domain: EPEVTQTPSHQVTQMGQEVILRCVPISNHLYFYWYRQILGQKVEFLVSFYNNEISEKSEIFDDQFSVERPDGSNFTLKIRSTKLEDSAMYFCANSGRTNTGELFFGEGSRLTVL.

This clonotype has ten or more counts. The rearrangement joins TRBV7-9 to TRBJ1-5; no firm D call. Germline V gene data show CDR1 as SEHNR and CDR2 as FQNEAQ (reference sequence). The length of the CDR3 is 14 residues. Trimming shortened V by 2 bases and J by 0 bases, and 5 bases separated the two germline ends. The DNA of the CDR3 is TGTGCCAGCAGCTTACCCAGTAGCAATCAGCCCCAGCATTTT. Translated: CASSLPSSNQPQHF.

The chain combines TRBV6-5 with TRBJ1-6; perhaps TRBD1 as D (6 bases). Trimming stripped 6 bases from V and 4 bases from J, with 13 bases between. Germline-derived CDR1 and CDR2 are MNHEY and SVGAGI. CDR3 length equals 15 residues. CDR3 in amino acids: CASRSGTPYNSPLHF. The DNA of the CDR3 is TGTGCCAGCAGATCCGGGACACCGTATAATTCACCCCTCCACTTT.

This clonotype was detected a few times. The rearrangement links TRBV5-1 to TRBJ2-3; D may be TRBD2 (6 bases). The V and J ends lost 4 bases and 6 bases respectively, with 18 bases between them. This CDR3 contains 15 residues. Germline V gives CDR1 SGHRS, CDR2 YFSETQ. This chain's CDR3 is CASSMGLTVRDTQYF. CDR3 in DNA: TGCGCCAGCAGCATGGGACTGACGGTTAGGGATACGCAGTATTTT.

This clonotype was picked up a small number of times. This chain connects TRBV12-3 or TRBV12-4 to TRBJ2-3, with D unclear. The CDR3 is 13 residues long. Trimming stripped 5 bases from V and 6 bases from J, with 12 bases between. The CDR3 nucleotides are TGTGCCAGCAGTGCCGATAGTGGCGATACGCAGTATTTT. Translated: CASSADSGDTQYF.

The sample holds many counts of this clonotype. The V gene is TRBV7-6, the J gene TRBJ2-2; no clear D gene. This CDR3 comprises 12 residues. With 6 bases removed from V and 3 bases from J, the gap between germline ends came to 5 bases. Looked up from germline, CDR1 is SGHVS and CDR2 is FNYEAQ. CDR3 in amino acids: CASRAYTGELFF. In nucleotides, the CDR3 is TGTGCCAGCAGGGCTTACACCGGGGAGCTGTTTTTT.

V is TRBV6-6 and J is TRBJ1-4, with TRBD1 identical over 7 bases. The J segment lost 6 bases and the V segment lost 2 bases, leaving 9 bases of the junction unmatched. This CDR3 comprises 16 residues. The germline V gene encodes CDR1 MNHNY and CDR2 SVGAGI (reference sequence). CDR3 DNA sequence: TGTGCCAGCAGTTACCCGGGGGACAGTACAGATGAAAAACTGTTTTTT. Translation gives CASSYPGDSTDEKLFF.

This clonotype was picked up many times. This chain uses TRBV7-2 with TRBJ1-1; D is ambiguous. This CDR3 has 15 residues. The ends were cut back, 1 base at V and 0 bases at J, with 9 bases in the middle. The germline CDR1 and CDR2 sequences are SGHTA and FQGNSA. The CDR3 protein is CASSLVFGMNTEAFF. The CDR3 bases are TGTGCCAGCAGCTTAGTTTTTGGTATGAACACTGAAGCTTTCTTT.

V is TRBV7-2 and J is TRBJ2-7; D possibly matches TRBD1 or TRBD2 (6 bases each). V was clipped by 5 bases and J by 0 bases, with 11 bases between them. This CDR3 spans 14 amino acids. Germline CDR1 reads SGHTA; CDR2 reads FQGNSA. CDR3 region: CASSERGVSYEQYV. CDR3 sequence (DNA): TGTGCCAGCAGCGAAAGGGGGGTCTCCTACGAGCAGTACGTC.

This sequence joins TRBV9 and TRBJ2-6, with D possibly TRBD1 on 5 matching bases. Deletions cut 0 bases from V and 0 bases from J, with 13 bases between. Germline V gene sequence: CDR1 SGDLS, CDR2 YYNGEE. This CDR3 spans 18 amino acids. The CDR3 is CASSVERTKLSGANVLTF. In DNA, the CDR3 is TGTGCCAGCAGCGTAGAGAGGACAAAACTCTCTGGGGCCAACGTCCTGACTTTC.

This chain connects TRBV27 to TRBJ2-2; 9 nucleotides match TRBD1. V gave up 5 bases and J gave up 1 base; unmatched junction bases: 5. This CDR3 contains 16 residues. The germline V gene encodes CDR1 MNHEY and CDR2 SMNVEV (reference sequence). CDR3: CASSPVGQGNTGELFF. CDR3 in DNA: TGTGCCAGCAGTCCCGTGGGACAGGGGAACACCGGGGAGCTGTTTTTT.

This rearrangement joins TRBV11-3 to TRBJ2-3; weak D call: TRBD2 (6 bases). Germline V lookup: CDR1 SGHNT, CDR2 YENEEA. The CDR3 contains 15 residues. Deletions cut 3 bases from V and 2 bases from J, with 12 bases between. Here the CDR3 reads CASSFTGLPTDTQYF. CDR3 DNA sequence: TGTGCCAGCAGCTTCACGGGACTCCCCACAGATACGCAGTATTTT. The variable domain in full, with the rest retrieved from reference TRBV11-3 and TRBJ2-3, is EAGVVQSPRYKIIEKKQPVAFWCNPISGHNTLYWYLQNLGQGPELLIRYENEEAVDDSQLPKDRFSAERLKGVDSTLKIQPAELGDSAVYLCASSFTGLPTDTQYFGPGTRLTVL.

A few counts support this clonotype. The chain couples TRBV15 to TRBJ2-1, with 10 bases that match TRBD1. CDR3 length: 15 residues. CDR1 is LNHNV and CDR2 is YYDKDF in the germline V gene (reference sequence). Trimming at V came to 5 bases and at J to 3 bases, leaving 4 bases not matched to a gene. The CDR3 DNA reads TGTGCCACCAGCGAGGGACAGGGGTTCTACAATGAGCAGTTCTTC. Translating it yields CATSEGQGFYNEQFF. Full variable domain (rest looked up from reference TRBV15 and TRBJ2-1): DAMVIQNPRYQVTQFGKPVTLSCSQTLNHNVMYWYQQKSSQAPKLLFHYYDKDFNNEADTPDNFQSRRPNTSFCFLDIRSPGLGDTAMYLCATSEGQGFYNEQFFGPGTRLTVL.

This clonotype occurred a few times. The genes are TRBV27 and TRBJ2-1; D not certain. The V end lost 4 bases, the J end lost 9 bases, and 7 bases lay between the germline ends. Germline V CDR1 and CDR2: MNHEY, SMNVEV (reference sequence). CDR3 length: 11 residues. Here the CDR3 reads CASSSTAEQFF. Written as DNA, the CDR3 is TGTGCCAGCAGTTCCACTGCTGAGCAGTTCTTC.

This sequence joins TRBV7-6 and TRBJ2-2; D is ambiguous. V shed 5 bases and J shed 4 bases, with 23 bases lying between them. The CDR3 is made up of 18 amino acids. The germline CDR1 and CDR2 sequences are SGHVS and FNYEAQ. The CDR3 loop reads CASSLPIGFVGGTGELFF. DNA of the CDR3: TGTGCCAGCAGCCTCCCTATAGGCTTCGTTGGTGGCACCGGGGAGCTGTTTTTT.